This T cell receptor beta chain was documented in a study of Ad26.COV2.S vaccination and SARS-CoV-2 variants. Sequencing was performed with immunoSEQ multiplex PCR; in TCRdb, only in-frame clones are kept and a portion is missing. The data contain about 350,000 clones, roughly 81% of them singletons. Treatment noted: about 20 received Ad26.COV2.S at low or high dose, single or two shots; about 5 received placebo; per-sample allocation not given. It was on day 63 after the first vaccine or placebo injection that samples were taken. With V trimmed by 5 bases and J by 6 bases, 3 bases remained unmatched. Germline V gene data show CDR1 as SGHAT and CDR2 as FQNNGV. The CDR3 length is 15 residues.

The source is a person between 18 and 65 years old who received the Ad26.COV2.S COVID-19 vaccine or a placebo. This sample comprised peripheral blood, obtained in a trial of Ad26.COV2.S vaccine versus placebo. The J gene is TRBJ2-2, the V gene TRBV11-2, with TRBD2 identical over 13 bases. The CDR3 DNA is TGTGCCAGCAGCGTGGGACTAGCGGGATCCGGGGAGCTGTTTTTT. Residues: CASSVGLAGSGELFF.